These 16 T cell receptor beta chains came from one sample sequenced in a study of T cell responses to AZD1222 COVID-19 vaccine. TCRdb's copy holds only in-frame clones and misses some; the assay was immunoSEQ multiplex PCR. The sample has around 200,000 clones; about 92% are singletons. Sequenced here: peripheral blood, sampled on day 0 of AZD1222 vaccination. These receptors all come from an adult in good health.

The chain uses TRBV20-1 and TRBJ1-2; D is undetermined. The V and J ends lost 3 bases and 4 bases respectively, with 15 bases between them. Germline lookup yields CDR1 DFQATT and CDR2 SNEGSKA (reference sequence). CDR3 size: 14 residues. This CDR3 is CSASNRSRGYGYTF. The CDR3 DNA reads TGCAGTGCTAGTAACAGATCGCGGGGCTATGGCTACACCTTC.

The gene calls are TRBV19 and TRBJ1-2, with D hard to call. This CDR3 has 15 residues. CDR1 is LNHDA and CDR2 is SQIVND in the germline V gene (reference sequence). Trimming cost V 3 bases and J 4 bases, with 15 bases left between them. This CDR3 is CASSIIRTSGYGYTF. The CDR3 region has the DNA TGTGCCAGTAGTATCATCCGTACCTCGGGCTATGGCTACACCTTC.

The CDR3 region is CASSSSEGVVYEQYF. The CDR3, as DNA: TGTGCCAGCAGCTCTTCTGAAGGGGTTGTCTACGAGCAGTACTTC. This chain uses TRBV11-2 with TRBJ2-7; possibly TRBD1 for D (5 bases). The CDR3 covers 15 residues. Trimming cost V 4 bases and J 3 bases, with 16 bases left between them. The germline V gene encodes CDR1 SGHAT and CDR2 FQNNGV.

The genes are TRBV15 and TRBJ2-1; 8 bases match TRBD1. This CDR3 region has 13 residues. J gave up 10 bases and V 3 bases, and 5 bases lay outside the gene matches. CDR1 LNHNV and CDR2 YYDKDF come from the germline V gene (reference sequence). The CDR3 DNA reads TGTGCCACCAGCAGGGACAGGGTTTTCGAGCAGTTCTTC. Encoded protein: CATSRDRVFEQFF. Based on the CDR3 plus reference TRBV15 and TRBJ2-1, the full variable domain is DAMVIQNPRYQVTQFGKPVTLSCSQTLNHNVMYWYQQKSSQAPKLLFHYYDKDFNNEADTPDNFQSRRPNTSFCFLDIRSPGLGDTAMYLCATSRDRVFEQFFGPGTRLTVL.

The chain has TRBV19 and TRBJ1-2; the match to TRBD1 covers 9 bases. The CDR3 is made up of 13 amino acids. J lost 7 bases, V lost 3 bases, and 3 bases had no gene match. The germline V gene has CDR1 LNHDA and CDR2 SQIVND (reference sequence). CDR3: CASSMTGGRGYTF. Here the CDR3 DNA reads TGTGCCAGTAGTATGACAGGGGGTCGTGGCTACACCTTC. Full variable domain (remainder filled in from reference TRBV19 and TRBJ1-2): DGGITQSPKYLFRKEGQNVTLSCEQNLNHDAMYWYRQDPGQGLRLIYYSQIVNDFQKGDIAEGYSVSREKKESFPLTVTSAQKNPTAFYLCASSMTGGRGYTFGSGTRLTVV.

The CDR3 spells CASSHHRSQGWNTEAFF. The CDR3 coding sequence is TGTGCCAGCAGTCACCATCGTTCACAGGGGTGGAACACTGAAGCTTTCTTT. The chain couples TRBV27 to TRBJ1-1; 7 positions agree with TRBD1. CDR3 length: 17 amino acids. Germline trimming cut 5 bases from V and 1 base from J; bases unmatched to any gene: 13. CDR1 and CDR2 (germline): MNHEY, SMNVEV (reference sequence).

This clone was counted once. The CDR3 coding sequence is TGTGCCAGTCAGCGGGACAGGGGCCACAATGAGCAGTTCTTC. Its protein is CASQRDRGHNEQFF. V usage is TRBV2 and J usage is TRBJ2-1; 10 bases align to TRBD1. Germline assignment: CDR1 SNHLY and CDR2 FYNNEI. With 9 bases clipped from V and 5 bases from J, the junction kept 7 bases outside the gene matches. This CDR3 has 14 amino acids.

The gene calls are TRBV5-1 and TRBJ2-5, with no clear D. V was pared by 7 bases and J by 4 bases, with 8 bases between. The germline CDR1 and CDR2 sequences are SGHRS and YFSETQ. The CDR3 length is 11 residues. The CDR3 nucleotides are TGCGCCAGCCGGACGGGAGAGACCCAGTACTTC. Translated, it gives CASRTGETQYF.

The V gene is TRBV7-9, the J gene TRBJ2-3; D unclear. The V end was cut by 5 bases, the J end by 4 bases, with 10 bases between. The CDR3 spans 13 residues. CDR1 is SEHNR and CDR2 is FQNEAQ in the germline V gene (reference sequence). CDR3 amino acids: CASSRMRADTQYF. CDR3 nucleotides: TGTGCCAGCAGCCGGATGCGTGCAGATACGCAGTATTTT.

CDR3 amino acids: CASSGQGISYEQYF. DNA of the CDR3: TGTGCCAGCAGTGGACAGGGAATCAGCTACGAGCAGTACTTC. V is TRBV2 and J is TRBJ2-7; 7 bases fit TRBD1. The J segment lost 3 bases and the V segment lost 4 bases, leaving 6 bases of the junction unmatched. Germline CDR1 reads SNHLY; CDR2 reads FYNNEI. This CDR3 region has 14 residues.

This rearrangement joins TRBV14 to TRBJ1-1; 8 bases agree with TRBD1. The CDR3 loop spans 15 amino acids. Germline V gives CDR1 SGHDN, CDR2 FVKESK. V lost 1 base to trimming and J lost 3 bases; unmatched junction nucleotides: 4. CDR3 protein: CASSQAQGADTEAFF. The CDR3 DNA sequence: TGTGCCAGCAGCCAAGCGCAGGGGGCGGACACTGAAGCTTTCTTT.

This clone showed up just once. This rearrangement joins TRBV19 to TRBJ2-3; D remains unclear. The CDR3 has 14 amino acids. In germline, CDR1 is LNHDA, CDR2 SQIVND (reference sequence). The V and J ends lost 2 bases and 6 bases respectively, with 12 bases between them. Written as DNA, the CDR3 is TGTGCCAGTAGTATACCCTTGCTCGTCGATACGCAGTATTTT. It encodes CASSIPLLVDTQYF.

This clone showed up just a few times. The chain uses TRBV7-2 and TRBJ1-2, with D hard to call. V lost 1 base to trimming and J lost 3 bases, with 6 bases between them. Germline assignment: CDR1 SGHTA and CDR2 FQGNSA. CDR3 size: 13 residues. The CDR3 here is CASSLDPDYGYTF. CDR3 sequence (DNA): TGTGCCAGCAGCTTAGACCCCGACTATGGCTACACCTTC.

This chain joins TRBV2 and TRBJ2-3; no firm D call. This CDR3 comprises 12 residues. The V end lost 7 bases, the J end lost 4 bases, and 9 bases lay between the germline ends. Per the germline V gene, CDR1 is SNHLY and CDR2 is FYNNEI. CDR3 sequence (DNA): TGTGCCAGCAAGAGCACCTCAGATACGCAGTATTTT. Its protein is CASKSTSDTQYF. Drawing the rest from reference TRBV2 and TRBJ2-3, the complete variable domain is EPEVTQTPSHQVTQMGQEVILRCVPISNHLYFYWYRQILGQKVEFLVSFYNNEISEKSEIFDDQFSVERPDGSNFTLKIRSTKLEDSAMYFCASKSTSDTQYFGPGTRLTVL.

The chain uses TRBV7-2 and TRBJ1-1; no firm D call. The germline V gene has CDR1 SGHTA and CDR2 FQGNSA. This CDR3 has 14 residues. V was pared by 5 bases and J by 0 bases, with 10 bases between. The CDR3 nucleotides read TGTGCCAGCAGCCCCAGTAAAGTGAACACTGAAGCTTTCTTT. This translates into CASSPSKVNTEAFF.

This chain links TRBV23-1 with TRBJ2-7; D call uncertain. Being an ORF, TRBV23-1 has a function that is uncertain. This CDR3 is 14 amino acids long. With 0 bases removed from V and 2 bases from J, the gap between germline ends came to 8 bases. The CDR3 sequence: CASSQSTVPYEQYF. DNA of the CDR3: TGCGCCAGCAGTCAATCAACGGTCCCCTACGAGCAGTACTTC.